This T cell receptor beta chain appears in the sequencing data of a study of blood T cell repertoires in COVID-19. At the level of the study: Material from acute and convalescent COVID-19 was sourced from the United States, Italy and Spain. From T cells, B-cell-depleted T cells, or PBMCs came the material, which was cDNA or gDNA.

The CDR3 sequence is 15 residues long. Germline V gives CDR1 MNHEY, CDR2 SMNVEV (reference sequence). The germline V and J ends were trimmed by 8 bases and 7 bases, with 21 bases remaining between them. The table came from immunoSEQ multiplex PCR; TCRdb's copy has only in-frame clones and leaves some out. The sample yields approximately 130,000 clones, more than 70% seen once. The V gene is TRBV27, the J gene TRBJ2-4; tentative D call: TRBD2 (5 bases). Material: peripheral blood. The TCR comes from a human donor in a cohort sampled during active COVID-19. CDR3 protein: CASSSSGMLGNIQYF. The CDR3 coding sequence is TGTGCCAGCTCTAGTTCGGGAATGCTGGGGAACATTCAGTACTTC.